This T cell receptor (beta chain) was sequenced for a study of vaccination effects on CD4 cells after COVID-19. Pools of viral peptides were used by the ViraFEST assay to expand antigen-specific CD4+ T cells ahead of sequencing. Subsequent to a culture period of approximately 11 days, CD4+ T cells were isolated. Vaccination of participants consisted of two doses of either the BNT162b2 or mRNA-1273 vaccine. The germline gives CDR1 MNHEY, CDR2 SVGAGI. The ends were cut back, 2 bases at V and 8 bases at J, with 12 bases in the middle. The CDR3 totals 14 residues. Sequencing was performed with immunoSEQ multiplex PCR; in TCRdb, only in-frame clones are kept and a portion is missing. This sample yields some 30,000 clones, of which about 83% are seen a single time; 1.4% belongs to the top ten. As for this clone: Its target is not known.

The specimen was CD4+ T cells from PBMCs cultured with HCoV-NL63 spike peptides, collected after COVID-19 vaccination. The chain has TRBV6-5 and TRBJ1-4; perhaps TRBD1 as D (6 bases). This clonotype was obtained from a human donor who received a COVID-19 vaccine. Some clones in this sample may be carry-over from other donors' samples. The CDR3 sequence: CASSYEQGTEKLFF. The CDR3, as DNA: TGTGCCAGCAGTTACGAACAGGGTACCGAAAAACTGTTTTTT.